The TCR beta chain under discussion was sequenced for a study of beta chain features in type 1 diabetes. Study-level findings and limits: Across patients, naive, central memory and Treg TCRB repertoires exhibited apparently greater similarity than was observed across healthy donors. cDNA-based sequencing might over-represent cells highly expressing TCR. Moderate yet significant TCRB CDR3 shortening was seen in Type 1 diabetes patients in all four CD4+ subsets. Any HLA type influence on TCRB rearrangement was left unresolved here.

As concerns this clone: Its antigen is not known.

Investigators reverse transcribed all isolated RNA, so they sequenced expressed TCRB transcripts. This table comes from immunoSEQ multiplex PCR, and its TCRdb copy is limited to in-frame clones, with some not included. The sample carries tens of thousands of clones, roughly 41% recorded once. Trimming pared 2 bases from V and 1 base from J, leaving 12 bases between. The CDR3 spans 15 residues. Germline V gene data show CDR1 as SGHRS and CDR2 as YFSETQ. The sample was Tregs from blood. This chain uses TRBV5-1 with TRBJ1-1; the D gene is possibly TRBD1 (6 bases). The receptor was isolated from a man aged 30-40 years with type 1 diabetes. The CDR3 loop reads CASSLEPGANTEAFF. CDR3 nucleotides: TGCGCCAGCAGCTTAGAACCAGGGGCGAACACTGAAGCTTTCTTT.